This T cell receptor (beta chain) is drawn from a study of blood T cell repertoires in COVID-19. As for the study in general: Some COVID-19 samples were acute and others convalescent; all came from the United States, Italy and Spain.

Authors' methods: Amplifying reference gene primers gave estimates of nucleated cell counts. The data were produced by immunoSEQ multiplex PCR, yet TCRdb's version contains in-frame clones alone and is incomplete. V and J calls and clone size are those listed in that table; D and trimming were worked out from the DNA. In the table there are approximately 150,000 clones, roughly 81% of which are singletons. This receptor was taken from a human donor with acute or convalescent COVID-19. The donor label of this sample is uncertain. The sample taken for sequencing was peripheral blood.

The CDR3 DNA reads as TGTGCCAGCTCACCACCGGGACAGCCTAACTATGGCTACACCTTC. Its protein is CASSPPGQPNYGYTF. This chain connects TRBV18 to TRBJ1-2; the match to TRBD1 covers 7 bases. Germline V gene lookup returns CDR1 KGHSH and CDR2 LQKENI. The ends lost 0 bases at V and 0 bases at J; junction bases unmatched: 1. There are 15 residues in the CDR3.